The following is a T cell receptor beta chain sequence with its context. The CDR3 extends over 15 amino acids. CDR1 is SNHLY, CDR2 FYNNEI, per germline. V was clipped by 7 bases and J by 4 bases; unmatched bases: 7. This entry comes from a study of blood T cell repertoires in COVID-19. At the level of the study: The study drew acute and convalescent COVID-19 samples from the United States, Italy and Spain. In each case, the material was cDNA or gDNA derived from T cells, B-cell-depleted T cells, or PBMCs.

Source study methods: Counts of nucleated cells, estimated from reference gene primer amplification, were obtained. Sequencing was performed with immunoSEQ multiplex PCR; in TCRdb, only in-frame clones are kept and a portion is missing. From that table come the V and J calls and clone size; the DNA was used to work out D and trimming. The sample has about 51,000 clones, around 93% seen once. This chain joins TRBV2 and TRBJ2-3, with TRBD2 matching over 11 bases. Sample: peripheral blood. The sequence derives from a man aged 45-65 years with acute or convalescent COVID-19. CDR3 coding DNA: TGTGCCAGCAATCATACTAGCGGGGGCCCAGATACGCAGTATTTT. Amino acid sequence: CASNHTSGGPDTQYF.